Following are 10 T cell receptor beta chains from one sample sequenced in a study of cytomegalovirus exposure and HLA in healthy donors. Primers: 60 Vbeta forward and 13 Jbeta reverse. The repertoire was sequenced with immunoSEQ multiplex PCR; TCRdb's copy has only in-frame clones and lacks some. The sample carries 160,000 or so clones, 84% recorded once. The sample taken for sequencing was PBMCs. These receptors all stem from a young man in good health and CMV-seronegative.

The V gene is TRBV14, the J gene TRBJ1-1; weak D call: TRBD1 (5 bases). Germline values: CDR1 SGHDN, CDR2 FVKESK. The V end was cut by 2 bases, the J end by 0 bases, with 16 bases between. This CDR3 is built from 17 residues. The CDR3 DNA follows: TGTGCCAGCAGCCAAAGGGGTATCGGGCAGCTGAACACTGAAGCTTTCTTT. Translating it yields CASSQRGIGQLNTEAFF.

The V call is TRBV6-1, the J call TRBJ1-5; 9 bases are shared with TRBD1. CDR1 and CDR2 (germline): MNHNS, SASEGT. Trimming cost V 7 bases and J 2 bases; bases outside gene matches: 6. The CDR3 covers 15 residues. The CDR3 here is CASMDRGRGNQPQHF. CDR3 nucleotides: TGTGCCAGCATGGACAGGGGTAGGGGCAATCAGCCCCAGCATTTT.

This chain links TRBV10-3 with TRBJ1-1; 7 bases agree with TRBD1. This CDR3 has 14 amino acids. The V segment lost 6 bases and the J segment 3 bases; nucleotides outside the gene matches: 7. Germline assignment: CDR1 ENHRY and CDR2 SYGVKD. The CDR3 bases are TGTGCCATCAGGCCAGACAGGGAGCACACTGAAGCTTTCTTT. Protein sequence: CAIRPDREHTEAFF.

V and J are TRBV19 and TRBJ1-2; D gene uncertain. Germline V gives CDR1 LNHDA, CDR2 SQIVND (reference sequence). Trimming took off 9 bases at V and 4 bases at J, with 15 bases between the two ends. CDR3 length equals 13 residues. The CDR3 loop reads CASSLGRGYGYTF. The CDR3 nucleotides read TGTGCCAGCTCCTTAGGTCGAGGCTATGGCTACACCTTC.

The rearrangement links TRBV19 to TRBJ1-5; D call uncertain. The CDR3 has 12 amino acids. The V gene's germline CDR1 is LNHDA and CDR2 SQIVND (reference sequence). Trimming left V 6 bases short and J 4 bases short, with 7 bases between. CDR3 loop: CASSDGNQPQHF. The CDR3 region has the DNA TGTGCCAGTAGCGACGGGAATCAGCCCCAGCATTTT.

CDR3 residues: CASSVVGRTGELFF. In DNA, the CDR3 is TGTGCCAGCAGCGTAGTGGGCAGAACCGGGGAGCTGTTTTTT. The J gene is TRBJ2-2, the V gene TRBV9; unclear D gene. With 0 bases removed from V and 5 bases from J, the gap between germline ends came to 8 bases. The germline V gene has CDR1 SGDLS and CDR2 YYNGEE. CDR3 length equals 14 residues.

CDR3: CASSQLQGREQYF. In nucleotides, the CDR3 is TGCGCCAGCAGCCAGTTACAGGGGCGTGAGCAGTACTTC. The V call is TRBV4-3, the J call TRBJ2-7; 7 nucleotides match TRBD1. The V and J ends lost 3 bases and 7 bases, in that order; junction bases with no gene match: 6. Looked up from germline, CDR1 is LGHNA and CDR2 is YSLEER. The CDR3 spans 13 residues.

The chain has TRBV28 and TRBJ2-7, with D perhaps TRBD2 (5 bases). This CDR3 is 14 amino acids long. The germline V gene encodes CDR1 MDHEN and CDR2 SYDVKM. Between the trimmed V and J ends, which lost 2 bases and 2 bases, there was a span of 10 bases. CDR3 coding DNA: TGTGCCAGCAGTTTAGAAGGGCGGGCCTACGAGCAGTACTTC. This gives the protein CASSLEGRAYEQYF.

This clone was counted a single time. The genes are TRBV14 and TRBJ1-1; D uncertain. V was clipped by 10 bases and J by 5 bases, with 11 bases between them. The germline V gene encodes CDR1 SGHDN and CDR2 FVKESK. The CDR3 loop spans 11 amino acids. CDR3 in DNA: TGTGCCACCTCTCCGGGGACTGAAGCTTTCTTT. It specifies CATSPGTEAFF.

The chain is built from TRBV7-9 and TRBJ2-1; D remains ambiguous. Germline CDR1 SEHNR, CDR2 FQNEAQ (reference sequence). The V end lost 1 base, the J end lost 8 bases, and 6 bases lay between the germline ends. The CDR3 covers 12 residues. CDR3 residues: CASSLGVDEQFF. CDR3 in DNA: TGTGCCAGCAGCTTAGGCGTTGATGAGCAGTTCTTC.